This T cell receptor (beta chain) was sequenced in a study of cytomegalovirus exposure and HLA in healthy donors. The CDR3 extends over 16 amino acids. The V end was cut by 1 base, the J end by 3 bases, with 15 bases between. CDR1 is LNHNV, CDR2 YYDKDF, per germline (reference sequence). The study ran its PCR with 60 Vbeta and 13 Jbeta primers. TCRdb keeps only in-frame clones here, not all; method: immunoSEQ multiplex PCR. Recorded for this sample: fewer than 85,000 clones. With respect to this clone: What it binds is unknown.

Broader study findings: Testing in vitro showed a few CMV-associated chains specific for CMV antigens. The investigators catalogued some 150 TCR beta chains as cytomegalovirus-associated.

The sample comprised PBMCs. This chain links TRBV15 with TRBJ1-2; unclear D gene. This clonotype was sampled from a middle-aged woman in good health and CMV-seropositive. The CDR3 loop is CATSRAHPEAHYGYTF. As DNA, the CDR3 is TGTGCCACCAGCAGAGCCCACCCGGAGGCACACTATGGCTACACCTTC.